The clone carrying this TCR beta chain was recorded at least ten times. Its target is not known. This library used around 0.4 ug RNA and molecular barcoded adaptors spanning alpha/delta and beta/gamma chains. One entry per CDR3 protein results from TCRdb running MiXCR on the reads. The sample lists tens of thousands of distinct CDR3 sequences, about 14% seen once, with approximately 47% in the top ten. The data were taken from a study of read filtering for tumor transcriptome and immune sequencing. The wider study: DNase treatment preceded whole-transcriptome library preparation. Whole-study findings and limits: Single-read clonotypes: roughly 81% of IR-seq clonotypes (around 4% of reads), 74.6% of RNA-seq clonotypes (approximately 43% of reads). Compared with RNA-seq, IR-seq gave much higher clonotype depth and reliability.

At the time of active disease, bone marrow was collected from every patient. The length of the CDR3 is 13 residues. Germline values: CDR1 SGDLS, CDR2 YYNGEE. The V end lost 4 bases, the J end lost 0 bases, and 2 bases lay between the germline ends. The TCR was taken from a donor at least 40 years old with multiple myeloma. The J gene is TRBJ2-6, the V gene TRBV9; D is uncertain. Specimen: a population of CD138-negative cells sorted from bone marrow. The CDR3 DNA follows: TGTGCCAGCAGCCACTCTGGGGCCAACGTCCTGACTTTC. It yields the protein CASSHSGANVLTF.